This passage covers 8 T cell receptor beta chains from one sample sequenced in a study of CD8+ T cells in alopecia areata. Treatment defined: oral pan-JAK inhibitor, 5-10 mg twice daily. The authors extracted RNA and reverse transcribed it into cDNA as the sequencing template. Assay: immunoSEQ multiplex PCR; the TCRdb copy retains only in-frame clones and omits some. The sample records around 180,000 clones, over 55% being singletons. This material consisted of CD4+ T cells sorted from blood, taken at week 24, from a patient treated with tofacitinib. These receptors were obtained from a human donor with alopecia areata.

This sequence joins TRBV30 and TRBJ1-2, with 8 nucleotides matching TRBD1. CDR3 length equals 13 residues. V dropped 0 bases and J dropped 6; count of bases not matched to a gene: 3. CDR1 and CDR2 from the germline V gene are GTSNPN and SVGIG (reference sequence). DNA for the CDR3: TGTGCCTGGAGTGTATCACAGGGGGATGGCTACACCTTC. Its translation: CAWSVSQGDGYTF.

The V call is TRBV20-1, the J call TRBJ2-1; D remains unclear. Looked up from germline, CDR1 is DFQATT and CDR2 is SNEGSKA (reference sequence). This CDR3 region has 11 residues. Trimming stripped 6 bases from V and 8 bases from J, with 11 bases between. Here the CDR3 reads CSADRLDEQFF. The CDR3 region has the DNA TGCAGTGCAGATCGACTCGATGAGCAGTTCTTC.

The chain recombines TRBV5-4 with TRBJ1-5; D ambiguous. CDR1 SGHNT and CDR2 YYREEE come from the germline V gene (reference sequence). V shed 1 base and J shed 5 bases, with 7 bases lying between them. The CDR3 runs to 13 residues. CDR3 amino acids: CASSLFGDQPQHF. The CDR3 DNA follows: TGTGCCAGCAGCTTGTTTGGGGATCAGCCCCAGCATTTT.

For this clone: At one end the junction does not follow the germline gene, possibly because of a read error. This chain connects TRBV30 to TRBJ1-1, with TRBD1 identical over 7 bases. Germline-derived CDR1 and CDR2 are GTSNPN and SVGIG (reference sequence). This CDR3 comprises 11 residues. The CDR3 sequence: CAWSSDRARGF. The DNA for the CDR3 is TGTGCCTGGAGTTCCGACAGGGCCAGGGGCTTT.

This clone is a singleton in its sample. The chain employs TRBV11-2 and TRBJ2-3, with no clear D. CDR1 and CDR2 from the germline V gene are SGHAT and FQNNGV. This CDR3 has 12 residues. V was trimmed by 8 bases and J by 4 bases, leaving 10 bases between them. Here the CDR3 reads CASSRVADTQYF. In nucleotides, the CDR3 is TGTGCCAGCTCCCGAGTAGCAGATACGCAGTATTTT.

The chain couples TRBV18 to TRBJ1-4; D might be TRBD1 (5 bases). The V and J ends lost 0 bases and 8 bases respectively, with 19 bases between them. This CDR3 comprises 17 residues. The germline V gene has CDR1 KGHSH and CDR2 LQKENI. The DNA for the CDR3 is TGTGCCAGCTCACCACCGGAAGGAGGACAAGAAGGAGAAAAACTGTTTTTT. Its protein product is CASSPPEGGQEGEKLFF.

The chain uses TRBV4-1 and TRBJ1-2; 7 positions agree with TRBD1. Germline CDR1 reads MGHRA; CDR2 reads YSYEKL. J gave up 3 bases and V 0 bases, and 19 bases lay outside the gene matches. The length of the CDR3 is 20 residues. This chain's CDR3 is CASSQDLGRPGTADYYGYTF. CDR3 coding DNA: TGCGCCAGCAGCCAAGATTTAGGCCGTCCCGGGACAGCCGATTACTATGGCTACACCTTC.

Comments on this clone: Other DNA variants within this sample encode the same CDR3. The rearrangement links TRBV5-1 to TRBJ2-3; 7 bases are a match to TRBD2. The junction had 5 bases not matched to a gene; V was cut back by 1 base and J by 3 bases. Germline V gives CDR1 SGHRS, CDR2 YFSETQ. The CDR3 totals 15 residues. The DNA of the CDR3 is TGCGCCAGCAGCTTGCGGGGGGTAGCGACAGATACGCAGTATTTT. Translation: CASSLRGVATDTQYF.